The 7 T cell receptor beta chains below come from one sample, sequenced in a study of blood T cell repertoires in COVID-19. Some clones are missing from TCRdb's copy, which holds only in-frame ones; the method was immunoSEQ multiplex PCR. Counted here are fewer than 350,000 clones, 81% occurring once; the ten biggest clones make up about 3.2%. Sequencing input: peripheral blood. These receptors came from a woman aged 60-75 years with active or convalescent COVID-19.

The gene calls are TRBV7-9 and TRBJ1-2; 8 nucleotides match TRBD1. Germline assignment: CDR1 SEHNR and CDR2 FQNEAQ (reference sequence). The CDR3 spans 15 residues. V lost 4 bases and J lost 4; bases outside the gene matches: 8. The CDR3 region is CASSSGQVTVYGYTF. DNA for the CDR3: TGTGCCAGCAGCTCGGGACAGGTGACTGTCTATGGCTACACCTTC.

V is TRBV3-1 (or the pseudogene TRBV3-2) and J is TRBJ2-5; D possibly corresponds to TRBD2 (6 bases). Trimming removed 3 bases from V and 4 bases from J, with 9 bases in between. The CDR3 runs 13 residues. CDR1 and CDR2 from the germline V gene are LGHDT and YNNKEL (reference sequence). CDR3 coding DNA: TGTGCCAGCAGCCAGGCGCGGGGAGAGACCCAGTACTTC. Protein product: CASSQARGETQYF.

In this sample, this clone turned up a few times. The genes are TRBV18 and TRBJ2-3; TRBD1 aligns across 9 bases. Germline CDR1 is KGHSH and CDR2 is LQKENI. There are 16 residues in the CDR3. Trimming cost V 3 bases and J 0 bases; bases outside gene matches: 4. The CDR3 loop is CASSPETGGSTDTQYF. The DNA of the CDR3 is TGTGCCAGCTCACCGGAGACAGGGGGGAGCACAGATACGCAGTATTTT.

This clone was seen a single time. The chain recombines TRBV30 with TRBJ1-2; TRBD1 agrees at 7 bases. The CDR3 totals 13 residues. Germline V gene data show CDR1 as GTSNPN and CDR2 as SVGIG (reference sequence). With V trimmed by 4 bases and J by 6 bases, 8 bases remained unmatched. This CDR3 reads CAWKAGGENGYTF. The CDR3 DNA is TGTGCCTGGAAAGCAGGGGGTGAAAATGGCTACACCTTC.

The rearrangement links TRBV30 to TRBJ1-6; tentatively, D is TRBD1 (6 bases). The CDR3 totals 13 residues. CDR1 GTSNPN and CDR2 SVGIG come from the germline V gene (reference sequence). Trimming cost V 7 bases and J 8 bases, with 15 bases left between them. CDR3 nucleotides: TGTGCCTCTTCGGACAGAGGGGATTCACCCCTCCACTTT. Amino acids: CASSDRGDSPLHF.

V usage is TRBV2 and J usage is TRBJ2-7, with 8 bases lining up with TRBD1. CDR1 and CDR2 from the germline V gene are SNHLY and FYNNEI. Germline trimming cut 6 bases from V and 5 bases from J; bases unmatched to any gene: 3. CDR3 length: 12 amino acids. CDR3 nucleotide sequence: TGTGCCAGCAGACAGGGGGGACACGAGCAGTACTTC. Protein sequence: CASRQGGHEQYF.

This clone was seen just once. This chain connects TRBV27 to TRBJ1-1; D might be TRBD1 (6 bases). Germline CDR1 is MNHEY and CDR2 is SMNVEV (reference sequence). The CDR3 has 14 amino acids. V was cut by 4 bases and J by 5 bases, with 14 bases left in between. The CDR3 protein is CASSYGPGTTEAFF. CDR3 bases: TGTGCCAGCAGTTATGGCCCAGGGACAACTGAAGCTTTCTTT.